These 6 T cell receptor beta chains came from one sample sequenced in a study of T cell repertoires in aging, cancer and after chemotherapy. Peripheral blood genomic DNA, not sorted cells or RNA, was the template. Multiplex touch-down PCR with TRB-A/B primers amplified rearranged V-D-J TRB sequences. TCRdb re-called the multiplex PCR reads through MiXCR, storing one row per CDR3 protein. The data show some 1,400 distinct CDR3 sequences, 46% seen once. Sequenced material: blood. The source is a human donor with a blood cancer.

By sample share, this clonotype is large. The V gene is TRBV5-4, the J gene TRBJ2-1; D is uncertain. The V end was cut by 0 bases, the J end by 10 bases, with 14 bases between. CDR1 is SGHNT and CDR2 is YYREEE in the germline V gene (reference sequence). CDR3 length: 14 residues. The CDR3 coding sequence is TGTGCCAGCAGCTTGGTTGGTCCAAATAGGGAGCAGTTCTTC. Residues: CASSLVGPNREQFF.

This clonotype was found a few times. The gene calls are TRBV28 and TRBJ2-7; the D call may be TRBD1 or TRBD2 (5 bases each). CDR3 length equals 16 residues. V was trimmed by 4 bases and J by 2 bases, leaving 18 bases between them. CDR1 and CDR2 from the germline V gene are MDHEN and SYDVKM. In DNA form, the CDR3 reads TGTGCCAGCAGTTCCACCCTCGGCCGGGACCCCTACGAGCAGTACTTC. Encoded protein: CASSSTLGRDPYEQYF.

To note about this clonotype: One end of the junction is discordant with germline, which a read error may explain. The chain combines TRBV19 with TRBJ1-2; the D gene is possibly TRBD1 (6 bases). The CDR3 has 13 residues. Germline V lookup: CDR1 LNHDA, CDR2 SQIVND (reference sequence). Here the CDR3 reads CATGGASGYGYIF. In DNA, the CDR3 is TGTGCCACTGGGGGGGCGTCAGGCTATGGCTACATCTTC.

The chain has TRBV28 and TRBJ1-5; no clear D gene. V lost 4 bases and J 4 bases, leaving 8 bases between the germline ends. The CDR3 runs 13 residues. Looked up from germline, CDR1 is MDHEN and CDR2 is SYDVKM. The CDR3 DNA reads as TGTGCCAGCAGTTCCAGTAATAATCAGCCCCAGCATTTT. Translated: CASSSSNNQPQHF.

The chain has TRBV27 and TRBJ2-7; TRBD1 matches 9 bases. J lost 2 bases, V lost 5 bases, and 4 bases had no gene match. CDR3 length: 14 amino acids. Per germline, CDR1 MNHEY and CDR2 SMNVEV (reference sequence). CDR3 sequence (DNA): TGTGCCAGCAGTCCTTGGGACAGGGCCTACGAGCAGTACTTC. Residues: CASSPWDRAYEQYF.

In this sample, this clonotype is medium-sized. The chain carries TRBV28 and TRBJ2-7; 10 bases are a match to TRBD1. V gave up 1 base and J gave up 0 bases; unmatched junction bases: 3. CDR3 length equals 16 residues. Germline loops: CDR1 MDHEN, CDR2 SYDVKM. CDR3 nucleotides: TGTGCCAGCAGTTTATCTAGGGACAGGGGCTCCTACGAGCAGTACTTC. This sequence encodes CASSLSRDRGSYEQYF.